This TCR beta chain is from a study of cytomegalovirus exposure and HLA in healthy donors. Findings and caveats of the study: Immune exposure information comprised only CMV serostatus.

This CDR3 is 17 amino acids long. CDR1 and CDR2 from the germline V gene are SEHNR and FQNEAQ (reference sequence). The ends lost 0 bases at V and 6 bases at J; junction bases unmatched: 9. For this clone: Its antigen is unidentified.

This PCR relied on a set of 60 Vbeta primers and 13 Jbeta primers. Generated by immunoSEQ multiplex PCR, the TCRdb table keeps only in-frame clones and is missing some. The sample includes approximately 190,000 clones, about four fifths of them seen just once. The sequence came from a boy aged 2-9 years in good health and CMV-seronegative. The sequencing input was PBMCs. This rearrangement joins TRBV7-9 to TRBJ2-1; 9 bases map to TRBD1. The CDR3 bases are TGTGCCAGCAGCTTAGCGCTGGGACAGGGTGGTCGCAATGAGCAGTTCTTC. Translated: CASSLALGQGGRNEQFF.